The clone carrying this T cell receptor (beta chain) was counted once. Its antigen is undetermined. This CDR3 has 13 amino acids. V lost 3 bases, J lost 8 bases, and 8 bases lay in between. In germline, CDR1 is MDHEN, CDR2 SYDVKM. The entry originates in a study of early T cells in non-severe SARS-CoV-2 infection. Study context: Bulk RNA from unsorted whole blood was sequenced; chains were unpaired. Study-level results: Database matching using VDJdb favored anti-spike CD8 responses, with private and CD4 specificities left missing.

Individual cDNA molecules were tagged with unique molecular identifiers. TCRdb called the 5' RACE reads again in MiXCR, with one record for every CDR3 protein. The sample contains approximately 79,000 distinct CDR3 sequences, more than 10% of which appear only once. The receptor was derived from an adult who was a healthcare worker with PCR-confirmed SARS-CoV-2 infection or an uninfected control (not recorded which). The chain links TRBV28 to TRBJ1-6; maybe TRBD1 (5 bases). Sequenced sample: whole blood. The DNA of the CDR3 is TGTGCCAGCAGTTTGTTAGGGGATTCACCCCTCCACTTT. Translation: CASSLLGDSPLHF.